This T cell receptor (beta chain) was sequenced for a study of T cells in Graves' hyperthyroidism and ophthalmopathy. Overall study findings and caveats: The majority of expanded thyroid clonotypes above 0.001 also appeared in blood.

Points on this clonotype: Its antigen is unknown.

A patient was excluded if there was uncontrolled infection, other autoimmune disease, pregnancy or lactation. The source of the PBMCs was 10 ml of fresh peripheral blood. TCR beta CDR3 sequences were amplified from RNA transcripts. HTBI primers were used for first-round RT-PCR of the TCR CDR3. One entry per CDR3 protein, called by TCRdb with MiXCR from the multiplex PCR reads. The repertoire holds about 52,000 distinct CDR3 sequences, with approximately 52% as singletons. The CDR3 is 15 residues long. In germline, CDR1 is LNHNV, CDR2 YYDKDF (reference sequence). V trimming: 3 bases; J trimming: 7 bases; junction bases outside the gene matches: 11.

J is TRBJ2-7 and V is TRBV15; 8 bases map to TRBD2. This TCR came from a woman aged 50 to 60 with Graves' ophthalmopathy. The sample taken for sequencing was blood. The CDR3 region has the DNA TGTGCCACCAGCAGTCCGGGACCAGCGGGAGTTGAGCAGTACTTC. It specifies CATSSPGPAGVEQYF.